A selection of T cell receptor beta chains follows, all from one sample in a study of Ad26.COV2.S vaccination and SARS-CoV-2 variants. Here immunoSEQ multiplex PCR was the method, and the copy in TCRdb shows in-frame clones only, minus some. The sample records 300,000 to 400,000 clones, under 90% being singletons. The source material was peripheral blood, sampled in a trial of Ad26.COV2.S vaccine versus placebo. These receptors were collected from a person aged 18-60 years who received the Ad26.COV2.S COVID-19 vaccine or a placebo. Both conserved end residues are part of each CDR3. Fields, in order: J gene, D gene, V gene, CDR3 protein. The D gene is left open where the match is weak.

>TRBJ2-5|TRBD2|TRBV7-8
CASSLAGGRGETQYF
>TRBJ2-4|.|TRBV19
CASSPSWLWRDIQYF
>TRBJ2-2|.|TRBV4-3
CASSHFTNTGELFF
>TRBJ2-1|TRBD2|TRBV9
CASSRGLAGSPGSYNEQFF
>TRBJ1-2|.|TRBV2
CASTGGRDYGYTF
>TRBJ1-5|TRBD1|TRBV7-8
CASSGGQSNQPQHF
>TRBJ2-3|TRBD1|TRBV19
CASSLGGQGRWTDTQYF
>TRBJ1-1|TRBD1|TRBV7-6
CASSPRTGVNTEAFF
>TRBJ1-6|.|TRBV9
CASSVAEANNSPLHF
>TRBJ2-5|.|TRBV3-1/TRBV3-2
CASSPFPEVVVGQQETQYF
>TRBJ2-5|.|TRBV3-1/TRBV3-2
CASSLKGWAQYF
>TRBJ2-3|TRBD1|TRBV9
CASSVTPATGILSDTQYF
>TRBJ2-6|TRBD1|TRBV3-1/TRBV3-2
CASSQLDRGSSGANVLTF
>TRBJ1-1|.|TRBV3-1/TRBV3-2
CASSFGTTGRVGAFF
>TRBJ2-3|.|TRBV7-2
CASSLGVRGGTDTQYF
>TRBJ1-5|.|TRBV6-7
CASSYLGQPQHF
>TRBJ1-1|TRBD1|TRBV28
CASSQDRVGTEAFF
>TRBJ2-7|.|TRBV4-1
CASSPRSGTPVEQYF
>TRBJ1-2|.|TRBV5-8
CASSLRGQGFYGYTF
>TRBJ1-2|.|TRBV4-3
CASSRTSPGNYGYTF
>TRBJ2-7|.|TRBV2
CASSKDGYEQYF
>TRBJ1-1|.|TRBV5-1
CASSLRENTEAFF
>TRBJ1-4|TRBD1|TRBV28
CASSPGTGVNEKLFF